Listed here are 5 T cell receptor beta chains from one sample, sequenced in a study of T cells in Graves' hyperthyroidism and ophthalmopathy. The investigators amplified TCR beta CDR3 regions from RNA transcripts. An initial round of RT-PCR targeting the TCR CDR3 relied on the HTBI primer set. One entry per CDR3 protein, called by TCRdb with MiXCR from the multiplex PCR reads. Of around 300,000 distinct CDR3 sequences in the sample, approximately 19% are singletons; the top ten hold about two fifths. The sequenced sample consisted of blood. These receptors originate from a man in his fifties or sixties with Graves' ophthalmopathy.

This clonotype has just a few counts. The V gene is TRBV6-1, the J gene TRBJ2-7; 11 positions agree with TRBD1. The CDR3 runs 15 residues. Germline CDR1 reads MNHNS; CDR2 reads SASEGT. J lost 6 bases, V lost 6 bases, and 10 bases had no gene match. CDR3 loop: CASRLPGQGEGEQYF. The CDR3 nucleotides are TGTGCCAGCAGGCTACCGGGACAGGGGGAGGGCGAGCAGTACTTC.

Ten or more counts support this clonotype. V and J are TRBV5-6 and TRBJ1-2; the match to TRBD1 covers 7 bases. The CDR3 runs 16 residues. Germline CDR1 and CDR2: SGHDT and YYEEEE. With V trimmed by 4 bases and J by 4 bases, 13 bases remained unmatched. The CDR3 spells CASSIPLWTGSYGYTF. In DNA form, the CDR3 reads TGTGCCAGCAGCATCCCGCTCTGGACAGGCTCCTATGGCTACACCTTC.

Many counts were recorded for this clonotype. The V call is TRBV20-1, the J call TRBJ2-3; no definite D call. Per the germline V gene, CDR1 is DFQATT and CDR2 is SNEGSKA (reference sequence). Trimming took off 0 bases at V and 5 bases at J, with 0 bases between the two ends. CDR3 size: 10 residues. This CDR3 reads CSAREDTQYF. The CDR3 DNA reads as TGCAGTGCTAGAGAAGATACGCAGTATTTT.

The CDR3 coding sequence is TGTGCCACCAGTGATCACGGGACAGGGGGCTTGTCTGGCTACACCTTC. Translated: CATSDHGTGGLSGYTF. The gene calls are TRBV24-1 and TRBJ1-2; TRBD1 matches at 12 bases. Germline CDR1 is KGHDR and CDR2 is SFDVKD. V lost 3 bases, J lost 7 bases, and 8 bases stayed unmatched. CDR3 length: 16 residues.

A few counts support this clonotype. The chain is built from TRBV20-1 and TRBJ1-2; D is unresolved. The length of the CDR3 is 12 residues. The germline V and J ends were trimmed by 0 bases and 8 bases, with 10 bases remaining between them. Germline CDR1 DFQATT, CDR2 SNEGSKA (reference sequence). The CDR3 DNA is TGCAGTGCTAGAGATCTAGGGCTGGGCTACACCTTC. This sequence encodes CSARDLGLGYTF.